This T cell receptor (beta chain) was captured in a study of chemoradiotherapy in HPV16-positive cancers. Study results and caveats: In HPV16-positive patients, HPV-responsive T-cell expansion tracked better recurrence-free survival.

The repertoire was sequenced with immunoSEQ multiplex PCR; TCRdb's copy has only in-frame clones and lacks some. Of about 30,000 clones detected, roughly 84% appear once; the ten largest clones hold roughly 5.5%. Repertoires were sampled repeatedly during chemoradiotherapy. About this clone: Its specificity is unknown.

CDR3 length equals 12 residues. Germline V lookup: CDR1 MNHEY, CDR2 SVGAGI. The V end lost 6 bases, the J end lost 8 bases, and 13 bases lay between the germline ends. The material sequenced was blood, taken from a patient who underwent chemoradiotherapy. The clonotype was recovered from a human donor with HPV-associated anogenital cancer. V gene TRBV6-5 combines with J gene TRBJ1-1; D perhaps matches TRBD1 (5 bases). This CDR3 is CASSNNGGEAFF. CDR3 nucleotide sequence: TGTGCCAGCAGCAATAATGGGGGAGAAGCTTTCTTT.